This is a list of T cell receptor beta chains from one sample in a study of preoperative IRX-2 immunotherapy in early breast cancer. Measured with immunoSEQ multiplex PCR; TCRdb has only the in-frame clones, and not every one. The table shows under 35,000 clones, with approximately 80% occurring only once. This material was obtained from a patient treated with IRX-2 immunotherapy. These receptors all come from a human donor with breast cancer. Each CDR3 is given with its conserved first and last residue. Each record gives: J gene, clone size, V gene, D gene, CDR3 DNA, CDR3 protein. D genes are given only for firm matches. Some rows have no size entry. The others give once, few or many, or a class for an expanded clone.

j_call: TRBJ2-7
clone_size: NA
v_call: TRBV7-7
d_call: NA
cdr3_nt: TGTGCCAGCAGCTTAAGGCAGGGGTGTCTCGAGCAGTACTTC
cdr3_aa: CASSLRQGCLEQYF

j_call: TRBJ1-1
clone_size: NA
v_call: TRBV7-2
d_call: NA
cdr3_nt: TGTGCCAGCAGCTGGGGGACGGACACTGAAGCTTTCTTT
cdr3_aa: CASSWGTDTEAFF

j_call: TRBJ1-1
clone_size: NA
v_call: TRBV11-3
d_call: TRBD1
cdr3_nt: TGTGCCAGCAGTGACAGGACAGGGGGTACGGCTAGAGCTTTCTTT
cdr3_aa: CASSDRTGGTARAFF

j_call: TRBJ1-2
clone_size: NA
v_call: TRBV7-6
d_call: TRBD1
cdr3_nt: TGTGCCAGCAGCTTTAGACAGGGGAGGGCTGGCTACACCTTC
cdr3_aa: CASSFRQGRAGYTF

j_call: TRBJ2-3
clone_size: NA
v_call: TRBV7-4
d_call: NA
cdr3_nt: TGTGCCAGCAGCTTAGGCAAAAGTACGGGCACAGATACGCAGTATTTT
cdr3_aa: CASSLGKSTGTDTQYF

j_call: TRBJ2-2
clone_size: NA
v_call: TRBV6-8
d_call: NA
cdr3_nt: TGTGCCAGCAGTTACCAAACCCCCCAGGGAGTGCTGTTTTTT
cdr3_aa: CASSYQTPQGVLFF

j_call: TRBJ2-5
clone_size: NA
v_call: TRBV6-8
d_call: TRBD1
cdr3_nt: TGTGCCATCAGTGCTCACCAGAGGACAGGGGAGGGAGAGACCCAGTACTTC
cdr3_aa: CAISAHQRTGEGETQYF

j_call: TRBJ1-2
clone_size: NA
v_call: TRBV5-1
d_call: NA
cdr3_nt: TGCGCCAGCAGCTCCGGAGGGGCACAGGACTATGGCTACACCTTC
cdr3_aa: CASSSGGAQDYGYTF

j_call: TRBJ2-3
clone_size: once
v_call: TRBV6-4
d_call: NA
cdr3_nt: TGTGCCAGCAGTTCTATCACGTTGGAAGATACGCAGTATTTT
cdr3_aa: CASSSITLEDTQYF

j_call: TRBJ2-7
clone_size: NA
v_call: TRBV29-1
d_call: TRBD1
cdr3_nt: TGCAGCGCCGGACAGGGGACCTACGAGCAGTACTTC
cdr3_aa: CSAGQGTYEQYF

j_call: TRBJ2-7
clone_size: NA
v_call: TRBV6-8
d_call: TRBD2
cdr3_nt: TGTGCCAGCAGTTACTTTCCTGGGACTAGCGGTATCTACGAGCAGTACTTC
cdr3_aa: CASSYFPGTSGIYEQYF

j_call: TRBJ1-4
clone_size: NA
v_call: TRBV11-3
d_call: NA
cdr3_nt: TGTGCCAGCAGCTCAGGTTGGACAGAGAACGAAAAACTGTTTTTT
cdr3_aa: CASSSGWTENEKLFF

j_call: TRBJ2-1
clone_size: NA
v_call: TRBV11-3
d_call: TRBD1
cdr3_nt: TGTGCCAGCAGCGTCTTACAGGGGACCTACAATGAGCAGTTCTTC
cdr3_aa: CASSVLQGTYNEQFF

j_call: TRBJ2-7
clone_size: NA
v_call: TRBV6-8
d_call: TRBD2
cdr3_nt: TGTGCCAGCAGTTACGGTGCGGGAGGCTACGAGCAGTACTTC
cdr3_aa: CASSYGAGGYEQYF

j_call: TRBJ1-2
clone_size: NA
v_call: TRBV19
d_call: NA
cdr3_nt: TGTGCCAGTAGCATCTCGGGGGGGCCTATCTATGGCTACACCTTC
cdr3_aa: CASSISGGPIYGYTF

j_call: TRBJ2-2
clone_size: NA
v_call: TRBV7-1
d_call: NA
cdr3_nt: TGTGCCAGCTCCTTGGCCGGGCTACAGTCCGGGGAGCTGTTTTTT
cdr3_aa: CASSLAGLQSGELFF

j_call: TRBJ1-3
clone_size: NA
v_call: TRBV6-8
d_call: NA
cdr3_nt: TGTGCCAGCAGTTTAGGATCGGCTGGAAACACCATATATTTT
cdr3_aa: CASSLGSAGNTIYF

j_call: TRBJ1-1
clone_size: NA
v_call: TRBV19
d_call: NA
cdr3_nt: TGTGCCAGTAAAAAGGGCCCGAACACTGAAGCTTTCTTT
cdr3_aa: CASKKGPNTEAFF

j_call: TRBJ2-4
clone_size: NA
v_call: TRBV29-1
d_call: NA
cdr3_nt: TGCAGCGGGCAGCAGAGGGAAAACATTCAGTACTTC
cdr3_aa: CSGQQRENIQYF

j_call: TRBJ2-6
clone_size: NA
v_call: TRBV30
d_call: NA
cdr3_nt: TGTGCCTGGAGGGAACCTGGCGGGCCCTCTGGGGCCAACGTCCTGACTTTC
cdr3_aa: CAWREPGGPSGANVLTF

j_call: TRBJ1-2
clone_size: NA
v_call: TRBV15
d_call: TRBD1
cdr3_nt: TGTGCCACCAGCAAGGACAGGCTCGACTATGGCTACACCTTC
cdr3_aa: CATSKDRLDYGYTF

j_call: TRBJ1-6
clone_size: NA
v_call: TRBV28
d_call: NA
cdr3_nt: TGTGCCAGCAGTTTCAGTACTCCTAGCTATAATTCACCCCTCCACTTT
cdr3_aa: CASSFSTPSYNSPLHF

j_call: TRBJ2-2
clone_size: NA
v_call: TRBV5-1
d_call: NA
cdr3_nt: TGCGCCAGCAGCTCCTACAGGCGCGCGAACACCGGGGAGCTGTTTTTT
cdr3_aa: CASSSYRRANTGELFF

j_call: TRBJ1-1
clone_size: once
v_call: TRBV6-8
d_call: NA
cdr3_nt: TGTGCCAGCAGTTTCCGCTCGGTCACGCCGAGAGTCGCTTTCTTT
cdr3_aa: CASSFRSVTPRVAFF

j_call: TRBJ2-2
clone_size: NA
v_call: TRBV28
d_call: TRBD1
cdr3_nt: TGTGCCAGCAGTTTTCCACAGGGGCCTGGCGGGGAGCTGTTTTTT
cdr3_aa: CASSFPQGPGGELFF

j_call: TRBJ2-2
clone_size: NA
v_call: TRBV7-6
d_call: TRBD1
cdr3_nt: TGTGCCAGCAGAAGACAGGGTCGGACCGGGGAGCTGTTTTTT
cdr3_aa: CASRRQGRTGELFF

j_call: TRBJ2-7
clone_size: NA
v_call: TRBV11-3
d_call: NA
cdr3_nt: TGTGCCAGCAGCTTCGGGGGCGGGAGTAGATCCGAGCAGTACTTC
cdr3_aa: CASSFGGGSRSEQYF

j_call: TRBJ2-5
clone_size: NA
v_call: TRBV6-8
d_call: NA
cdr3_nt: TGTGCCAGCAGTTACTCAGGACTAGGGGGAGAGACCCAGTACTTC
cdr3_aa: CASSYSGLGGETQYF

j_call: TRBJ1-4
clone_size: NA
v_call: TRBV28
d_call: NA
cdr3_nt: TGTGCCAGCAGTTTAAAGTACGGTACAACGAAACCAAATGAAAAACTGTTTTTT
cdr3_aa: CASSLKYGTTKPNEKLFF

j_call: TRBJ2-7
clone_size: once
v_call: TRBV6-8
d_call: TRBD2
cdr3_nt: TGTGCCAGCAGCTCCCAACTAGCGGGGGCCTACGAGCAGTACTTC
cdr3_aa: CASSSQLAGAYEQYF

j_call: TRBJ2-2
clone_size: NA
v_call: TRBV6-8
d_call: TRBD1
cdr3_nt: TGTGCCATCAGAGAAACAGGGGGCTCCGGGGAGCTGTTTTTT
cdr3_aa: CAIRETGGSGELFF

j_call: TRBJ1-4
clone_size: NA
v_call: TRBV11-3
d_call: NA
cdr3_nt: TGTGCCAGCAGCACGACAGGCAATAATGAAAAACTGTTTTTT
cdr3_aa: CASSTTGNNEKLFF

j_call: TRBJ1-6
clone_size: few
v_call: TRBV11-3
d_call: NA
cdr3_nt: TGTGCCAGCAGTCTTTCCTCGTCCGATTCACCCCTCCACTTT
cdr3_aa: CASSLSSSDSPLHF

j_call: TRBJ1-1
clone_size: NA
v_call: TRBV28
d_call: NA
cdr3_nt: TGTGCCACACGACCGGACTGGTACACTGAAGCTTTCTTT
cdr3_aa: CATRPDWYTEAFF

j_call: TRBJ1-4
clone_size: NA
v_call: TRBV19
d_call: NA
cdr3_nt: TGTGCCAGTAGTATCCGGCCACGGATTCCCACTACAACTAATGAAAAACTGTTTTTT
cdr3_aa: CASSIRPRIPTTTNEKLFF

j_call: TRBJ2-5
clone_size: NA
v_call: TRBV11-3
d_call: TRBD2
cdr3_nt: TGTGCCAGCAGCAGCACTAGCGGTTGGTACCAAGAGACCCAGTACTTC
cdr3_aa: CASSSTSGWYQETQYF

j_call: TRBJ2-5
clone_size: NA
v_call: TRBV7-1
d_call: TRBD1
cdr3_nt: TGTGCCAGCATTCCACAGGGGGCTGGGGAGACCCAGTACTTC
cdr3_aa: CASIPQGAGETQYF

j_call: TRBJ2-1
clone_size: NA
v_call: TRBV29-1
d_call: NA
cdr3_nt: TGCAGCGTTGGGACACACTACAATGAGCAGTTCTTC
cdr3_aa: CSVGTHYNEQFF

j_call: TRBJ1-1
clone_size: NA
v_call: TRBV6-4
d_call: NA
cdr3_nt: TGTGCCAGCAGCTGGAACACTGAAGCTTTCTTT
cdr3_aa: CASSWNTEAFF

j_call: TRBJ1-2
clone_size: NA
v_call: TRBV15
d_call: TRBD1
cdr3_nt: TGTGCCACCAGCAGAGAGGGAGCGACAGGGGATTATGGCTACACCTTC
cdr3_aa: CATSREGATGDYGYTF